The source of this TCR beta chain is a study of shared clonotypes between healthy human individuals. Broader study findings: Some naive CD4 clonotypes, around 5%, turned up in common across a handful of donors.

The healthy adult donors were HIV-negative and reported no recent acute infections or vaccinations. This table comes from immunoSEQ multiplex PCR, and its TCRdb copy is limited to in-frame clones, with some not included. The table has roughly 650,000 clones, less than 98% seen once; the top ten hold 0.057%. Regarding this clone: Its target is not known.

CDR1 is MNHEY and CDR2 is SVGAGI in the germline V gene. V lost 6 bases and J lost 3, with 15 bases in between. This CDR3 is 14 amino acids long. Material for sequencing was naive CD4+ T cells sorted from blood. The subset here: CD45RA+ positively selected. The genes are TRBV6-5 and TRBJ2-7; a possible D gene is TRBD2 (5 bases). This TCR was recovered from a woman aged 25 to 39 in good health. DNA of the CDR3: TGTGCCAGCAGCTCGACCGGGAAGGACTACGAGCAGTACTTC. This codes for CASSSTGKDYEQYF.